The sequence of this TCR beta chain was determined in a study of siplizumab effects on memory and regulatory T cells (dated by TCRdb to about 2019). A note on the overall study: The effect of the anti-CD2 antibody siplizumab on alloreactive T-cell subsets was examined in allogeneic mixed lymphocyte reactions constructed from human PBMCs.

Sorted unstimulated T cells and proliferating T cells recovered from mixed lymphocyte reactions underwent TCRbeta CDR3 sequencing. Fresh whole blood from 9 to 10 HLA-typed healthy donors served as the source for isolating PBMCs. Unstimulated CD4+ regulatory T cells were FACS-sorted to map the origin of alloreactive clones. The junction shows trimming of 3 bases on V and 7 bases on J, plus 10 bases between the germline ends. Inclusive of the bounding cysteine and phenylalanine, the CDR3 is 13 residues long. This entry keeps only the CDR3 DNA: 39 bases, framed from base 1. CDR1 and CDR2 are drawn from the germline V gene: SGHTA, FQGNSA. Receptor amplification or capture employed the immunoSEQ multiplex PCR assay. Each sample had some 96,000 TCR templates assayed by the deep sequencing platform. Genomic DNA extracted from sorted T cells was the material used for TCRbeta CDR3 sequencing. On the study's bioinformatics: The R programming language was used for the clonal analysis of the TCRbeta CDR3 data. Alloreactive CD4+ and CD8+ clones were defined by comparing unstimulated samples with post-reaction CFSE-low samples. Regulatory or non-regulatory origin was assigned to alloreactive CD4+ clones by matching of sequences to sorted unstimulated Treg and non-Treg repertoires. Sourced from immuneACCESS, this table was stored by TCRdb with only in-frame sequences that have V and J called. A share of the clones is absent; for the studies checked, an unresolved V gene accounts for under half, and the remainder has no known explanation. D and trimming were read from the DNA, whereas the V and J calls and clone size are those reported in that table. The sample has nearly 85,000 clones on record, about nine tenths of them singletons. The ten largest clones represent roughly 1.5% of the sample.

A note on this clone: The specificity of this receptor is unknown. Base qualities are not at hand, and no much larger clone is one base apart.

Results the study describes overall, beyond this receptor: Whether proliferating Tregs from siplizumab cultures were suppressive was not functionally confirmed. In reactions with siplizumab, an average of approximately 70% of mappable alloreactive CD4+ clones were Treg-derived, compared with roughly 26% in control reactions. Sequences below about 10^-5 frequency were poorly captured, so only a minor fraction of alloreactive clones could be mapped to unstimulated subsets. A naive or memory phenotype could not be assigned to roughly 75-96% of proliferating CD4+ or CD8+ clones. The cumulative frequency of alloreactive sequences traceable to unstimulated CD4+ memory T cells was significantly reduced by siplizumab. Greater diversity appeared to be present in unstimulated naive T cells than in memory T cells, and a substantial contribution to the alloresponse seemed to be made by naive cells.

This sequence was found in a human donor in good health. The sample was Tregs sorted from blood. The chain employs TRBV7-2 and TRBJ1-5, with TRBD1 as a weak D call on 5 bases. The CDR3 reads CASSFQGGQPQHF. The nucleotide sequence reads TGTGCCAGCAGCTTCCAGGGAGGGCAGCCCCAGCATTTT.